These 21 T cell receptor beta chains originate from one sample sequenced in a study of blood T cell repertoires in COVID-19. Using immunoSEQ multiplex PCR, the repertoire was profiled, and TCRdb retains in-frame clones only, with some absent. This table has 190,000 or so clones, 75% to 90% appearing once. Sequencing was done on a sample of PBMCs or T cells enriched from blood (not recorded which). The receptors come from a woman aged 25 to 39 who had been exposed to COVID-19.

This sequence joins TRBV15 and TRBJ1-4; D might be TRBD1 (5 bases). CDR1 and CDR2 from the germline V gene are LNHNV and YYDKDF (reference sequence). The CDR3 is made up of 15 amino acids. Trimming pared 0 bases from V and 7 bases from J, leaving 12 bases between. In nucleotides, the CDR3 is TGTGCCACCAGCAGAGACAGGGAGGGGTTTGAAAAACTGTTTTTT. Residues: CATSRDREGFEKLFF.

The CDR3 DNA sequence: TGTGCCAGTACACCCGGACAGGCCTCCTACGAGCAGTACTTC. Protein: CASTPGQASYEQYF. The V call is TRBV19, the J call TRBJ2-7, with 7 bases matching TRBD1. This CDR3 contains 14 residues. The V segment lost 7 bases and the J segment 0 bases; nucleotides outside the gene matches: 6. The V gene's germline CDR1 is LNHDA and CDR2 SQIVND (reference sequence).

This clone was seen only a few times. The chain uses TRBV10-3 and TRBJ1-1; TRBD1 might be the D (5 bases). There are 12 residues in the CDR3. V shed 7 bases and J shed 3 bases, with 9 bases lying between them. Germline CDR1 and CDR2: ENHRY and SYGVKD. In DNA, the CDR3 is TGTGCCATCACGGGGGGTGACACTGAAGCTTTCTTT. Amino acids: CAITGGDTEAFF.

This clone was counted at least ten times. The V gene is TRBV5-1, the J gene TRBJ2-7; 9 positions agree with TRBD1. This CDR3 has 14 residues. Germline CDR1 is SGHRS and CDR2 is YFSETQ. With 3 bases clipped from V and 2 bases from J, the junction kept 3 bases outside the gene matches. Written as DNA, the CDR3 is TGCGCCAGCAGCTCAGGGACAGGGACCTACGAGCAGTACTTC. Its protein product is CASSSGTGTYEQYF.

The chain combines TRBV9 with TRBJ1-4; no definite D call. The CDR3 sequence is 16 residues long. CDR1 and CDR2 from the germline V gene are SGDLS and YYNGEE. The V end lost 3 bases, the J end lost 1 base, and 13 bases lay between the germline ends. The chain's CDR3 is CASSARLGGTNEKLFF. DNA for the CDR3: TGTGCCAGCAGCGCCCGCCTCGGCGGAACTAATGAAAAACTGTTTTTT.

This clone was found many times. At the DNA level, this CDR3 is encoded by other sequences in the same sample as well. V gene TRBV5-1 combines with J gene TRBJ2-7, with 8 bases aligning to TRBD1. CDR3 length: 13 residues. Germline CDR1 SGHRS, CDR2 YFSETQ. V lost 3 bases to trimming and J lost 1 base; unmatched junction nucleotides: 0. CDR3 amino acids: CASSWTGSYEQYF. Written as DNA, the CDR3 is TGCGCCAGCAGCTGGACAGGGTCCTACGAGCAGTACTTC.

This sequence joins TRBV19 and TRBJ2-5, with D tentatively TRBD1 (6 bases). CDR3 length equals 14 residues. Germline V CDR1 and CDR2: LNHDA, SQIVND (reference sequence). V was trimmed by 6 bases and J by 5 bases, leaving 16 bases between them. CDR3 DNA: TGTGCCAGTAGGGAACAGGGCTTCGGGGAGACCCAGTACTTC. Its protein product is CASREQGFGETQYF. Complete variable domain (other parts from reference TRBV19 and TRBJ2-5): DGGITQSPKYLFRKEGQNVTLSCEQNLNHDAMYWYRQDPGQGLRLIYYSQIVNDFQKGDIAEGYSVSREKKESFPLTVTSAQKNPTAFYLCASREQGFGETQYFGPGTRLLVL.

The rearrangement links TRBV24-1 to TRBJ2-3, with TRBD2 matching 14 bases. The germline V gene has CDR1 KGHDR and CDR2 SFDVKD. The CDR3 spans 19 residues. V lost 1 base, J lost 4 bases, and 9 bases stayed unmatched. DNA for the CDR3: TGTGCCACCAGTGATTTTAGACTAGCGGGGGGGCGAGGTTCAGATACGCAGTATTTT. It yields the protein CATSDFRLAGGRGSDTQYF.

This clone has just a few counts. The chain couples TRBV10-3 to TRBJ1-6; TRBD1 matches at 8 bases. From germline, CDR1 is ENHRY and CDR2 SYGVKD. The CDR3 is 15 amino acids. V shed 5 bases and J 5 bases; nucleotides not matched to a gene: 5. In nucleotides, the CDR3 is TGTGCCATCAGTCCCACAGGGGGAAATAATTCACCCCTCCACTTT. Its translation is CAISPTGGNNSPLHF.

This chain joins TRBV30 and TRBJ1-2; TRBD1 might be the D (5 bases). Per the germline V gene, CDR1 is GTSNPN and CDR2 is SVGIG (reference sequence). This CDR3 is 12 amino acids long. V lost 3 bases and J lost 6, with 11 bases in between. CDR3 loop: CAWRPTGDGYTF. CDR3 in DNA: TGTGCCTGGAGACCTACGGGGGATGGCTACACCTTC. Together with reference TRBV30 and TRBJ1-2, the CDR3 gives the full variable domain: SQTIHQWPATLVQPVGSPLSLECTVEGTSNPNLYWYRQAAGRGLQLLFYSVGIGQISSEVPQNLSASRPQDRQFILSSKKLLLSDSGFYLCAWRPTGDGYTFGSGTRLTVV.

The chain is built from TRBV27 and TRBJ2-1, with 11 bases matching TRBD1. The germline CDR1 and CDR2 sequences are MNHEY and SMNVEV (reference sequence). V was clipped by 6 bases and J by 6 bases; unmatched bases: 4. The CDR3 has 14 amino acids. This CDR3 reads CASSSGTGGNEQFF. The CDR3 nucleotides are TGTGCCAGCAGCTCCGGGACAGGGGGCAATGAGCAGTTCTTC.

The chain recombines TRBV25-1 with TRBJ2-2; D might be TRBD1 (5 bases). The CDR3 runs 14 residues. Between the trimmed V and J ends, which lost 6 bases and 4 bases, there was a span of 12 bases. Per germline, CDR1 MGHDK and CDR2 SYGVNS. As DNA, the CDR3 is TGTGCCAGCAGGCGCAGGGATGGCACCGGGGAGCTGTTTTTT. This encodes CASRRRDGTGELFF. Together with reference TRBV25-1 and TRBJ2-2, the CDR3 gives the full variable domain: EADIYQTPRYLVIGTGKKITLECSQTMGHDKMYWYQQDPGMELHLIHYSYGVNSTEKGDLSSESTVSRIRTEHFPLTLESARPSHTSQYLCASRRRDGTGELFFGEGSRLTVL.

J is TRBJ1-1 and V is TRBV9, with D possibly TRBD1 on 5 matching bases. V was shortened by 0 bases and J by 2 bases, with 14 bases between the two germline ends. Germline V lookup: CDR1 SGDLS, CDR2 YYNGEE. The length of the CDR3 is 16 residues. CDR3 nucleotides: TGTGCCAGCAGCGTAGCCGGCCAGGGAGGAAACACTGAAGCTTTCTTT. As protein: CASSVAGQGGNTEAFF.

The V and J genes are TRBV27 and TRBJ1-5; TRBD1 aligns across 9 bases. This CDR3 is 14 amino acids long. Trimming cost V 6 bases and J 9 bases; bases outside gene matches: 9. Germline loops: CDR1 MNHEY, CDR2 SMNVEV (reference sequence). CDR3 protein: CASRELQGAAPQHF. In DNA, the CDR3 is TGTGCCAGCAGAGAATTACAGGGGGCTGCGCCCCAGCATTTT.

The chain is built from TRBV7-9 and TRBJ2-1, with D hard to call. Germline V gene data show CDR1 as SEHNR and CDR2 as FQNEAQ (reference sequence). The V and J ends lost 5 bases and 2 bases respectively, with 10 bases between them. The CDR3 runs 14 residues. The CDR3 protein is CASSATGAYNEQFF. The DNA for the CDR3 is TGTGCCAGCAGCGCCACTGGAGCCTACAATGAGCAGTTCTTC.

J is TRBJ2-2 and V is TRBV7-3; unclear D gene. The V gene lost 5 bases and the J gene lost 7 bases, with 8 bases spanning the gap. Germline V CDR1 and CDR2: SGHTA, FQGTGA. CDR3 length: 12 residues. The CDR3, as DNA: TGTGCCAGCAGCCGGAGAAACGGGGAGCTGTTTTTT. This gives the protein CASSRRNGELFF.

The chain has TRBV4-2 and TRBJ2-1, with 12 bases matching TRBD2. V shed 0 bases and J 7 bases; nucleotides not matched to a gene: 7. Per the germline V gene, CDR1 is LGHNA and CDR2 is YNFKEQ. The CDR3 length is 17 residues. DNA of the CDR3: TGTGCCAGCAGCCAAGAATTACTAGCGGGAGGTAGTAATGAGCAGTTCTTC. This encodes CASSQELLAGGSNEQFF.

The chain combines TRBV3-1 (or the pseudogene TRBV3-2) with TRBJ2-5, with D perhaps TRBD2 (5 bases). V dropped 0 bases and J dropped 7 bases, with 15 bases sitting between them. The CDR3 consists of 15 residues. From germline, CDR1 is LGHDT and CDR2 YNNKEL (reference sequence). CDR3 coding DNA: TGTGCCAGCAGCCAAGATCGGACGGGAAGAGGGACCCAGTACTTC. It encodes CASSQDRTGRGTQYF.

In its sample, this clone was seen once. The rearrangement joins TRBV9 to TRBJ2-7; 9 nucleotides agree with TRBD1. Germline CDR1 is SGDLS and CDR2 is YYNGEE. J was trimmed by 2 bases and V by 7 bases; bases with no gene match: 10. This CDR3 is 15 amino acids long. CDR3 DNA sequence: TGTGCCAGCTCACCCCGGGACAGGGATCCCTACGAGCAGTACTTC. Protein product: CASSPRDRDPYEQYF.

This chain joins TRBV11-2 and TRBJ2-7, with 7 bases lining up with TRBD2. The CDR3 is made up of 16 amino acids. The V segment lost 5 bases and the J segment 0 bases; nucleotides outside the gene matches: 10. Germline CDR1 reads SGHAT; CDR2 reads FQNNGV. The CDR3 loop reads CASSGRAGRSSYEQYF. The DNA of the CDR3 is TGTGCCAGCAGCGGCCGAGCGGGGAGGAGCTCCTACGAGCAGTACTTC. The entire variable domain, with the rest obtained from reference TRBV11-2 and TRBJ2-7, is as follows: EAGVAQSPRYKIIEKRQSVAFWCNPISGHATLYWYQQILGQGPKLLIQFQNNGVVDDSQLPKDRFSAERLKGVDSTLKIQPAKLEDSAVYLCASSGRAGRSSYEQYFGPGTRLTVT.

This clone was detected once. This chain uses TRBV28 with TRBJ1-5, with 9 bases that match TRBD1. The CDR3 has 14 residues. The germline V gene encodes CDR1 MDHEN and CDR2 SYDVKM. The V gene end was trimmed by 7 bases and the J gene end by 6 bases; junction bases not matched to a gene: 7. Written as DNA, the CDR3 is TGTGCCAGCACCTCGGGACAGGGTACTCAGCCCCAGCATTTT. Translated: CASTSGQGTQPQHF.